In its sample, the clone carrying this T cell receptor (beta chain) was seen many times. Trimming took 5 bases from V and 7 from J, leaving 15 bases between them. From germline, CDR1 is MDHEN and CDR2 SYDVKM. This CDR3 is 14 amino acids long. This entry comes from a study of metastatic and nonmetastatic thyroid tumors. TCRdb re-processed the PCR reads through MiXCR. The sample lists about 39,000 clones, around a fifth seen once, with about 16% in the top ten. Ahead of thyroid surgery, no patient had received treatment of any kind. Sequenced material: blood. The chain has TRBV28 and TRBJ1-5; D not resolved. This sequence was found in a female donor with papillary thyroid cancer or a benign thyroid nodule (not recorded which). Some clones in this sample may be carry-over from other donors' samples. This CDR3 is CASSPPPRRQPQHF. The CDR3 DNA reads as TGTGCCAGCAGTCCACCCCCCCGACGGCAGCCCCAGCATTTT. The full variable domain, rest sourced from reference TRBV28 and TRBJ1-5, is DVKVTQSSRYLVKRTGEKVFLECVQDMDHENMFWYRQDPGLGLRLIYFSYDVKMKEKGDIPEGYSVSREKKERFSLILESASTNQTSMYLCASSPPPRRQPQHFGDGTRLSIL.